This record covers a single T cell receptor beta chain. Its matching antigen is unknown. Germline loops: CDR1 MDHEN, CDR2 SYDVKM. V was clipped by 1 base and J by 6 bases, with 12 bases between them. CDR3 size: 14 residues. This entry is derived from a study of T cell repertoires in cytomegalovirus infection. Study-level information: Indications of both CMV infection and matching HLA type were provided by public TCR beta signatures. Study results and caveats: Ex vivo, HLA-C-restricted CMV-specific TCR beta clonotypes prevailed over the rest of the response. Summed public TCR beta family frequency identified CMV carriers bearing the relevant HLA.

A single record per CDR3 protein comes from TCRdb applying MiXCR to the reads. The sample lists 300,000 or so distinct CDR3 sequences, around 10% occurring once. The sequenced material came from PBMCs. V is TRBV28 and J is TRBJ1-1; no clear D gene. The receptor was derived from a human donor in good health (CMV status not recorded). Some clones in this sample may be carry-over from other donors' samples. This CDR3 reads CASSLSLSTSEAFF. The DNA of the CDR3 is TGTGCCAGCAGTTTATCTTTGAGCACATCTGAAGCTTTCTTT.